This T cell receptor beta chain was sequenced for a study of shared clonotypes between healthy human individuals. Study conclusions and caveats: The represented genetic and exposure-history diversity was limited by the small number of donors.

V gave up 3 bases and J gave up 3 bases, with 9 bases separating them. Germline V gene data show CDR1 as MNHNS and CDR2 as SASEGT. This CDR3 contains 13 residues. Notes on this clone: Its antigen is as yet unknown.

Repertoires were generated with immunoSEQ multiplex PCR, while TCRdb's copy carries only in-frame clones and drops some. Found here are about 590,000 clones, over 95% of them singletons; the top ten hold approximately 0.1%. Selected positively for CCR7 and CD45RO-negative, naive CD8 cells excluded terminally differentiated effector memory CD45RA+ cells. The specimen sequenced was naive CD8+ T cells sorted from blood. The source of this sequence is a woman younger than 45 in good health. The chain carries TRBV6-1 and TRBJ2-7; TRBD2 is a possible D gene (7 bases). CDR3 nucleotide sequence: TGTGCCAGCAGTGACGGGGGGCTCTACGAGCAGTACTTC. This gives the protein CASSDGGLYEQYF.